The clone carrying this T cell receptor beta chain was detected ten times or more. Time point: newly diagnosed GD, antithyroid drugs for less than 3 months. PBMCs provided the RNA from which the TCR library was made. The data belong to a study of regulatory T cells in long-lasting Graves disease. Trimming took 7 bases from V and 12 from J, leaving 18 bases between them. The CDR3 runs to 12 residues. The germline CDR1 and CDR2 sequences are SNHLY and FYNNEI. CDR3 regions were amplified by Arm-PCR using iRepertoire HTBI primers to build TCR beta libraries. TCRdb analysed the multiplex PCR reads with MiXCR anew, one entry per CDR3 protein. The sample yields about 530,000 distinct CDR3 sequences, about 16% seen once. This sample also belongs to another study, concerning T cells in Graves' hyperthyroidism and ophthalmopathy.

This sequence joins TRBV2 and TRBJ1-2, with D possibly being TRBD1 (5 bases). The sequences come from peripheral blood mononuclear cells (PBMCs), collected at new diagnosis, from a patient treated with antithyroid drugs. The clonotype originates from a woman aged 40-65 years with Graves disease. For the CDR3, the DNA is TGTGCCAGCACTCCCGGGACCCTTCACGACACCTTC. It is translated as CASTPGTLHDTF.